Here is one T cell receptor beta chain with its context. The same CDR3 can be traced to other DNA sequences in this sample. CDR1 MNHEY and CDR2 SMNVEV come from the germline V gene (reference sequence). V shed 2 bases and J shed 2 bases, with 6 bases lying between them. There are 13 residues in the CDR3. The record originates from a study of shared clonotypes between healthy human individuals. Data came from immunoSEQ multiplex PCR; TCRdb stores just in-frame clones and leaves some out. This sample has millions of clones; roughly 95% occur once, and the top ten carry approximately 0.13%. This TCR came from a man in his late teens or twenties in good health. V usage is TRBV27 and J usage is TRBJ1-2; TRBD1 might be the D (5 bases). The sequenced sample was naive CD4+ T cells sorted from blood. Subset meaning: CD45RA+ positively selected. CDR3 amino acids: CASSLRQNYGYTF. CDR3 nucleotides: TGTGCCAGCAGTTTACGACAGAACTATGGCTACACCTTC.